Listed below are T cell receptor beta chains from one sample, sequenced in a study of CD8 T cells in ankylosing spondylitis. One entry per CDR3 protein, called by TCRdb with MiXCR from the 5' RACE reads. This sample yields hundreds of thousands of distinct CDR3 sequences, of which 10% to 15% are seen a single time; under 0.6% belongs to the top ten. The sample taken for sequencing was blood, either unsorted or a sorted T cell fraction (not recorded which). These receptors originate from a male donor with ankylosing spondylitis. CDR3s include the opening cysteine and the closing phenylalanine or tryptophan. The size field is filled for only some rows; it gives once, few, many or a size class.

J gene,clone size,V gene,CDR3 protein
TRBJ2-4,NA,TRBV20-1,CSASKLPPSEDIQYF
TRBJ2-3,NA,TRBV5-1,CASSATSTDTQYF
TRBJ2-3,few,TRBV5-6,CASSLGGTGATQYF
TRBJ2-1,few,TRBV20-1,CSARERVRVAHEQFF
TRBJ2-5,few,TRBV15,CATSRIRGLETQYF
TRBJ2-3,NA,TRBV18,CASSLLITDTQYF
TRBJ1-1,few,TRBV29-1,CSIQGADTEAFF
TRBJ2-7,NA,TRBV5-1,CASSLTSGSSVQYF
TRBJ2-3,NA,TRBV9,CASSRMSDTQYF
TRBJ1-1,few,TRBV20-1,CSARVGPYEAFF
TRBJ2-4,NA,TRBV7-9,CASSQYRDLHF
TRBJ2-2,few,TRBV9,CASSVEVDTGELFF